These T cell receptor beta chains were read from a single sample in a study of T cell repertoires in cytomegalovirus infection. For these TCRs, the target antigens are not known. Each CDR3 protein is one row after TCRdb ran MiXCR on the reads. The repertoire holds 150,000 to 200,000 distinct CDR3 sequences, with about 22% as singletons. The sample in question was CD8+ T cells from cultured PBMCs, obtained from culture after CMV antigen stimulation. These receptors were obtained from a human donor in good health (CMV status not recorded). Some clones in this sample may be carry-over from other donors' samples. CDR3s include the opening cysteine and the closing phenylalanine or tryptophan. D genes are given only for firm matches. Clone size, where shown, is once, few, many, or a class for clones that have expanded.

TGTGCCAGCAGCAAGGGGACAGGGCCACCGAACACTGAAGCTTTCTTT CASSKGTGPPNTEAFF TRBV6-6 16 TRBJ1-1 many TRBD1
TGTGCCAGCAGTTCAGACAATGAAAAACTGTTTTTT CASSSDNEKLFF TRBV28 12 TRBJ1-4 few NA
TGTGCCAGTAGTGTACTACAGGGGGTGCCATCCTACGAGCAGTACTTC CASSVLQGVPSYEQYF TRBV19 16 TRBJ2-7 few TRBD1
TGTGCCAGCAGAAATAAGAGGACGATCCTGAACACTGAAGCTTTCTTT CASRNKRTILNTEAFF TRBV5-6 16 TRBJ1-1 NA NA
TGTGCCAGCAGGGACAGAGGCCCCAATCAGCCCCAGCATTTT CASRDRGPNQPQHF TRBV6-2/TRBV6-3 14 TRBJ1-5 few NA
TGTGCCAGCAGGAAGGGGCCGAGCTCCTACAATGAGCAGTTCTTC CASRKGPSSYNEQFF TRBV7-6 15 TRBJ2-1 NA NA
TGTGCCAGCAGCCAAGATCCCAGCGGGGTCCGCTACGAGCAGTACTTC CASSQDPSGVRYEQYF TRBV4-2 16 TRBJ2-7 NA TRBD2
TGTGCCAGCAGTTTAGCCCTGGGACTAGCGGGGCCCTACGAGCAGTACTTC CASSLALGLAGPYEQYF TRBV12-3/TRBV12-4 17 TRBJ2-7 NA TRBD2
TGTGCCAGCAGCTTTATAAGGGGGGCCGGTATAGAGACCCAGTACTTC CASSFIRGAGIETQYF TRBV7-6 16 TRBJ2-5 NA NA
TGTGCCAGCAGCTTAGGCCTCGGGGGGGAGGGGGAAACTGTCCGGCTCGACAATGAGCAGTTCTTC CASSLGLGGEGETVRLDNEQFF TRBV13 22 TRBJ2-1 few TRBD2
TGTGCCAGCCGTCTTCGGGCAGACACTGAAGCTTTCTTT CASRLRADTEAFF TRBV27 13 TRBJ1-1 NA NA
TGCGCCAGCAGCCAAGTCCCATCGGATACGCAGTATTTT CASSQVPSDTQYF TRBV4-1 13 TRBJ2-3 few NA
TGTGCCAGCAGCTTTTCCGTGAACACTGAAGCTTTCTTT CASSFSVNTEAFF TRBV7-2 13 TRBJ1-1 few NA
TGTGCCAGCAGGCCGGGGGTCTCTGGAAACACCATATATTTT CASRPGVSGNTIYF TRBV28 14 TRBJ1-3 few NA
TGTGCCATCAGTGAGGATAGATTCACCGGGGAGCTGTTTTTT CAISEDRFTGELFF TRBV10-3 14 TRBJ2-2 NA NA
TGTGCCAGCAGCCCCTTAGAGGGGGGGGCAAATGAAAAACTGTTTTTT CASSPLEGGANEKLFF TRBV12-3/TRBV12-4 16 TRBJ1-4 few NA
TGCAGCGTTGAGACCGGACAGGTCATGTCCTACGAGCAGTACTTC CSVETGQVMSYEQYF TRBV29-1 15 TRBJ2-7 few TRBD1
TGTGCCAGTTCTGGTAATGAGCAGTTCTTC CASSGNEQFF TRBV7-2 10 TRBJ2-1 few NA
TGTGCCAGCAGTTTCGGAGTCAATGAGCAGTTCTTC CASSFGVNEQFF TRBV27 12 TRBJ2-1 few NA
TGTGCCAGCAGCCTACGTACAGGGGTTAATTCACCCCTCCACTTT CASSLRTGVNSPLHF TRBV7-2 15 TRBJ1-6 few TRBD1
TGTGCCAGTCTTTTGGATAGCGGGGGGGAAGATGAGCAGTTCTTC CASLLDSGGEDEQFF TRBV19 15 TRBJ2-1 few TRBD2
TGTGCCAGCAGCATGGCGCAGGGCAGGAACACTGAAGCTTTCTTT CASSMAQGRNTEAFF TRBV7-9 15 TRBJ1-1 NA NA
TGTGCCAGCAGTTTCTTACAATTGAGCTCCTACAATGAGCAGTTCTTC CASSFLQLSSYNEQFF TRBV6-2/TRBV6-3 16 TRBJ2-1 few NA
TGTGCCAGCAGCCCGAGGGCTAGCGGGGGGGCGCAGTATTTT CASSPRASGGAQYF TRBV7-2 14 TRBJ2-3 many TRBD2
TGTGCCAGCAGTTCCCTCACTAGCGGGGATTACACAGATACGCAGTATTTT CASSSLTSGDYTDTQYF TRBV6-6 17 TRBJ2-3 few TRBD2
TGTGCCAGCAGTTACAAGCAGGAGACCTACAGGGGGGACTATGGCTACACCTTC CASSYKQETYRGDYGYTF TRBV6-6 18 TRBJ1-2 NA TRBD1
TGTGCCAGCAGCTTAGAGGGGGATATTCGGGAGCAGTTCTTC CASSLEGDIREQFF TRBV7-2 14 TRBJ2-1 NA NA
TGTGCCAGCAGTGATGGGACTAGCGGGGGGTACTACGAGCAGTACTTC CASSDGTSGGYYEQYF TRBV2 16 TRBJ2-7 NA TRBD2
TGTGCCGTCGGACAGGGACGGAATCAGCCCCAGCATTTT CAVGQGRNQPQHF TRBV6-2/TRBV6-3 13 TRBJ1-5 few TRBD1
TGTGCCAGCAGCTTATTCACACAGGGGAATTATGAGCAGTTCTTC CASSLFTQGNYEQFF TRBV7-6 15 TRBJ2-1 few TRBD1
TGTGCCAGCAGTTTTGACGACAGGATACCCTACGAGCAGTACTTC CASSFDDRIPYEQYF TRBV12-3/TRBV12-4 15 TRBJ2-7 NA NA
TGTGCCAGCAGCCCCGGTGGGGCTCCTCTCTACGAGCAGTACTTC CASSPGGAPLYEQYF TRBV7-6 15 TRBJ2-7 few NA
TGTGCCAGCAGTACGGACTGGGACTACAATGAGCAGTTCTTC CASSTDWDYNEQFF TRBV6-2/TRBV6-3 14 TRBJ2-1 NA NA
TGTGCCAGCAGCCCACAGGAGAGCAATCAGCCCCAGCATTTT CASSPQESNQPQHF TRBV7-6 14 TRBJ1-5 few NA
TGTGCTAGCAGCTTAGAGAACGACTACGAGCAGTACTTC CASSLENDYEQYF TRBV7-7 13 TRBJ2-7 NA NA
TGCAGTGCTAGAACGACTGGACAGGGGGCATGGAACACTGAAGCTTTCTTT CSARTTGQGAWNTEAFF TRBV20-1 17 TRBJ1-1 NA TRBD1
TGTGCCAGCAGTTACGGCAGGGGGGCTGAAGCTTTCTTT CASSYGRGAEAFF TRBV6-5 13 TRBJ1-1 few TRBD1
TGTGCCAGCAGCCACTTCGGACTCGGGAGGGATGAGCAGTTCTTC CASSHFGLGRDEQFF TRBV4-1 15 TRBJ2-1 few TRBD2
TGTGCCAGCAGCCTCATGGAGGATAGCAATGAGCAGTTCTTC CASSLMEDSNEQFF TRBV11-2 14 TRBJ2-1 NA NA
TGTGCCAGCGAAGGGGCGGACCCTCTCTATGGCTACACCTTC CASEGADPLYGYTF TRBV7-9 14 TRBJ1-2 few NA
TGTGCCAGCACTCCAGGGCGGCACAGGGGTGGTCAGCCCCAGCATTTT CASTPGRHRGGQPQHF TRBV28 16 TRBJ1-5 many TRBD1
TGTGCCAGCAGCTTCGGCTACACTGAAGCTTTCTTT CASSFGYTEAFF TRBV7-8 12 TRBJ1-1 few NA
TGTGCCAGCAGTTACTCGAGTGGGGGGCATGGCTACACCTTC CASSYSSGGHGYTF TRBV6-5 14 TRBJ1-2 few NA
TGTGCCAGCAAGGACGGGATCGAGGGCACTGAAGCTTTCTTT CASKDGIEGTEAFF TRBV12-3/TRBV12-4 14 TRBJ1-1 NA NA
TGTGCCAGCAGGCACGTTGGGGGCCAAGTGACAGATACGCAGTATTTT CASRHVGGQVTDTQYF TRBV12-3/TRBV12-4 16 TRBJ2-3 NA NA
TGTGCCAGCAGTGGGGACAGAATGAACACTGAAGCTTTCTTT CASSGDRMNTEAFF TRBV13 14 TRBJ1-1 many TRBD1
TGTGCCAGCAGCTTCGCGGACAGTTCTAACTATGGCTACACCTTC CASSFADSSNYGYTF TRBV7-2 15 TRBJ1-2 once NA
TGTGCCAGCAGCCAAGAGACATCGAGACCTCTACCTTCACCCCTCCACTTT CASSQETSRPLPSPLHF TRBV4-2 17 TRBJ1-6 NA NA
TGTGCCAGCAGCTCCGGACTAGCGGGGGTTGAGCAGTTCTTC CASSSGLAGVEQFF TRBV28 14 TRBJ2-1 NA TRBD2
TGTGCCAGCAGCCCCCCGCAGGGGGAGGTGAACACTGAAGCTTTCTTT CASSPPQGEVNTEAFF TRBV7-9 16 TRBJ1-1 NA TRBD1
TGTGCCAGTAGTCCTGCCCCCGGATACACTGAAGCTTTCTTT CASSPAPGYTEAFF TRBV19 14 TRBJ1-1 NA NA
TGTGCCAGCAGCTTAGGGGGTGGGACAGGGGAGCGGCACGAGCAGTACTTC CASSLGGGTGERHEQYF TRBV7-9 17 TRBJ2-7 few TRBD1
TGTGCCAGCAGCTTAAATCCAGGGGTGGCCTACGAGCAGTACTTC CASSLNPGVAYEQYF TRBV7-2 15 TRBJ2-7 NA NA
TGTGCTAGCAGCTTAGAAGTGGGGGCGGAGTACAATGAGCAGTTCTTC CASSLEVGAEYNEQFF TRBV7-7 16 TRBJ2-1 few NA
TGCGCCAGCAGCCAAGGGACAGCCCCTAACTATGGCTACACCTTC CASSQGTAPNYGYTF TRBV4-1 15 TRBJ1-2 NA NA